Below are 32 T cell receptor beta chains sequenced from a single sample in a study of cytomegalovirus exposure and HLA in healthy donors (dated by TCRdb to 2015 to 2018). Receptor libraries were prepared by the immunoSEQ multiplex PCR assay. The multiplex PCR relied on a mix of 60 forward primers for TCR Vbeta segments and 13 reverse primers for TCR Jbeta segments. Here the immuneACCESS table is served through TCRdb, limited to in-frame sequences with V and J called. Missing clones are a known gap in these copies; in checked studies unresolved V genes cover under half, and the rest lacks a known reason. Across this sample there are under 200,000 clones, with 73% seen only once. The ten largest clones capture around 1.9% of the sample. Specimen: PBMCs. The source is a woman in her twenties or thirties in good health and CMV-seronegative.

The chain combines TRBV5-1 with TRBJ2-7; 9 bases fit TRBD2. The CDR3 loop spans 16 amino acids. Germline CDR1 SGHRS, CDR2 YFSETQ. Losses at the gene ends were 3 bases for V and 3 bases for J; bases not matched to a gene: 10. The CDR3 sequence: CASSSPHVAGDYEQYF. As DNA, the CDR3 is TGCGCCAGCAGCTCTCCACACGTAGCGGGGGACTACGAGCAGTACTTC.

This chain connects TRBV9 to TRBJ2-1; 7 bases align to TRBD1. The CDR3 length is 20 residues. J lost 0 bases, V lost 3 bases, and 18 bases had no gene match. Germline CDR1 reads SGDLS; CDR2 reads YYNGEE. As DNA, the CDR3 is TGTGCCAGCAGCGAGAGACAGGGTATGGGTGACTTAAGCTCCTACAATGAGCAGTTCTTC. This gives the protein CASSERQGMGDLSSYNEQFF.

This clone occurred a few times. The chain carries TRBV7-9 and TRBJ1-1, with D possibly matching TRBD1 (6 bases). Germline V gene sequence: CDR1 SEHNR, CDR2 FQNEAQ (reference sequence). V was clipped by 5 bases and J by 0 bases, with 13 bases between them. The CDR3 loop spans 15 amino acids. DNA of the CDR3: TGTGCCAGCAGCCCGGACAGTTCATTGAACACTGAAGCTTTCTTT. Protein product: CASSPDSSLNTEAFF.

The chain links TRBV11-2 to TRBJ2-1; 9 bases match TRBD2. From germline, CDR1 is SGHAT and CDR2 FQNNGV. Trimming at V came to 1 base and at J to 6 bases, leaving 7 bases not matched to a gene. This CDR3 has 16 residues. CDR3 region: CASSLGGRGSGNEQFF. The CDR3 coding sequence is TGTGCCAGCAGCTTAGGCGGGAGGGGCTCGGGCAATGAGCAGTTCTTC.

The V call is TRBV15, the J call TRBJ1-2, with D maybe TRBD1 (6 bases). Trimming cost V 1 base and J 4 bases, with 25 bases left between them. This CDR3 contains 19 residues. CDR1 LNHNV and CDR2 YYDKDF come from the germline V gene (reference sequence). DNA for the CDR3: TGTGCCACCAGCAGAGCGGCGGGGGGGGCAGCGGGATTACGCTATGGCTACACCTTC. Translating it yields CATSRAAGGAAGLRYGYTF.

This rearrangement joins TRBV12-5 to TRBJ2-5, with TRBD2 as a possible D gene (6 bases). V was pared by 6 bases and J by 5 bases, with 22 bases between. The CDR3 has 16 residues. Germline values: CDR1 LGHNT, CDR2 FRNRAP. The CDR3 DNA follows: TGTGCTAGTGGGGAGGCTACGGGACTCTCGAGGGAGACCCAGTACTTC. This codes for CASGEATGLSRETQYF.

The CDR3 is CASSSPKTGRANVLTF. The CDR3 DNA sequence: TGTGCCAGCAGTAGCCCCAAGACTGGAAGGGCCAACGTCCTGACTTTC. The gene calls are TRBV27 and TRBJ2-6; D remains ambiguous. The length of the CDR3 is 16 residues. CDR1 and CDR2 from the germline V gene are MNHEY and SMNVEV (reference sequence). Between the trimmed V and J ends, which lost 5 bases and 5 bases, there was a span of 16 bases.

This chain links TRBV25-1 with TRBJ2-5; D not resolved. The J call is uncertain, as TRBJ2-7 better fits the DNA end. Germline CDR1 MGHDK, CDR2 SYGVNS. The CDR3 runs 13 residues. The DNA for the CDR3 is TGTGCCAGCAGTGAATTTAACTCCTACGAGCAGTACTTC. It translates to CASSEFNSYEQYF.

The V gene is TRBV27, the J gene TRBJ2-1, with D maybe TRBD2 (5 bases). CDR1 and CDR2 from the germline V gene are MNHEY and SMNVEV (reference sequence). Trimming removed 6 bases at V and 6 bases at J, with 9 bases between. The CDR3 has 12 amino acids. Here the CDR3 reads CASSRGSNEQFF. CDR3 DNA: TGTGCCAGCAGCCGCGGGTCCAATGAGCAGTTCTTC.

The CDR3 DNA reads TGTGCCAGCAGTGACTTTCGACTCCGGGAGGCGTCCTACGAGCAGTACTTC. Protein sequence: CASSDFRLREASYEQYF. The V call is TRBV6-4, the J call TRBJ2-7; 7 bases are a match to TRBD2. The germline gives CDR1 MRHNA, CDR2 SNTAGT. The length of the CDR3 is 17 residues. V trimming: 1 base; J trimming: 1 base; junction bases outside the gene matches: 10.

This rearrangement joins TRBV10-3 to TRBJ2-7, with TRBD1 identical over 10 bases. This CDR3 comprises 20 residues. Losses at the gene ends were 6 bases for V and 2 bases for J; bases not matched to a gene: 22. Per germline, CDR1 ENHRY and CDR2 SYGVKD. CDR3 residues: CAIRATGGAFTGAGPYEQYF. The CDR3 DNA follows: TGTGCCATCAGAGCGACAGGGGGCGCGTTCACGGGAGCAGGTCCCTACGAGCAGTACTTC.

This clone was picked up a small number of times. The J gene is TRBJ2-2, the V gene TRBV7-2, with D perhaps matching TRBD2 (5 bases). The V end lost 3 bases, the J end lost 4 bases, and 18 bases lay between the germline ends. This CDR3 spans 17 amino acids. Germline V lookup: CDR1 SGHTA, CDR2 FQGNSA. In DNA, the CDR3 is TGTGCCAGCAGCTTTGCCTTGAGTAGCGTACGCACCGGGGAGCTGTTTTTT. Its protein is CASSFALSSVRTGELFF.

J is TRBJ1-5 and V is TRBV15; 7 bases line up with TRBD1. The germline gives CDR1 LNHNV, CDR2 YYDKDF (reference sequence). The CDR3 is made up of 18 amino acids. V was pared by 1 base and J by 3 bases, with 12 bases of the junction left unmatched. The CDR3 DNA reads TGTGCCACCAGCAGAGGATACACGACAGGGTCCTTCAATCAGCCCCAGCATTTT. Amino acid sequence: CATSRGYTTGSFNQPQHF. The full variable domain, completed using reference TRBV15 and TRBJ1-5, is DAMVIQNPRYQVTQFGKPVTLSCSQTLNHNVMYWYQQKSSQAPKLLFHYYDKDFNNEADTPDNFQSRRPNTSFCFLDIRSPGLGDTAMYLCATSRGYTTGSFNQPQHFGDGTRLSIL.

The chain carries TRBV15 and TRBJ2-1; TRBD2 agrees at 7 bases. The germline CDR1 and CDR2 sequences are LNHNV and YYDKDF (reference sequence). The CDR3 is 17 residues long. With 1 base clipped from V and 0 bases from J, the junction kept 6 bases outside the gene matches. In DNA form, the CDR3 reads TGTGCCACCAGCAGAGGAGGAGCGGGGAGCTCCTACAATGAGCAGTTCTTC. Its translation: CATSRGGAGSSYNEQFF.

CDR3 region: CAWSPTYNEQFF. The CDR3, as DNA: TGTGCCTGGAGCCCTACCTACAATGAGCAGTTCTTC. The chain has TRBV30 and TRBJ2-1; unclear D gene. V lost 3 bases to trimming and J lost 2 bases, with 5 bases between them. This CDR3 has 12 amino acids. The V gene's germline CDR1 is GTSNPN and CDR2 SVGIG (reference sequence).

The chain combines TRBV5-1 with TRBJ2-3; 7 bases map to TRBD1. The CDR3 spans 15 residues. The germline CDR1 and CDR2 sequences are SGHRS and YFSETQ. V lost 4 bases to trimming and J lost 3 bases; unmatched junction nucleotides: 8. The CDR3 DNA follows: TGCGCCAGCAGCCAAAGAGGGGGCAGGACAGATACGCAGTATTTT. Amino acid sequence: CASSQRGGRTDTQYF.

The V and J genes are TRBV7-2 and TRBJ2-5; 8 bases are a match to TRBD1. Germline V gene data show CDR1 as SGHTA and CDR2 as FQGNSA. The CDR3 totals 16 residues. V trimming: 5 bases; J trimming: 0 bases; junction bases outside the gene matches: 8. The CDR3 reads CASSQRDRRYQETQYF. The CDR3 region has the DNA TGTGCCAGCAGCCAAAGGGACAGGAGGTACCAAGAGACCCAGTACTTC.

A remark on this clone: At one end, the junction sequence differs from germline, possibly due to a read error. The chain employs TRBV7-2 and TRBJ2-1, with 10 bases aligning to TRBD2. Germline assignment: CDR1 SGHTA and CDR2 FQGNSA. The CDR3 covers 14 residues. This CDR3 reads CASSLNPSGSERFF. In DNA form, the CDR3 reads TGTGCCAGCAGCTTAAATCCTAGCGGGAGTGAGCGGTTCTTC. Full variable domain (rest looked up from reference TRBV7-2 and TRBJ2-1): GAGVSQSPSNKVTEKGKDVELRCDPISGHTALYWYRQSLGQGLEFLIYFQGNSAPDKSGLPSDRFSAERTGGSVSTLTIQRTQQEDSAVYLCASSLNPSGSERFFGPGTRLTVL.

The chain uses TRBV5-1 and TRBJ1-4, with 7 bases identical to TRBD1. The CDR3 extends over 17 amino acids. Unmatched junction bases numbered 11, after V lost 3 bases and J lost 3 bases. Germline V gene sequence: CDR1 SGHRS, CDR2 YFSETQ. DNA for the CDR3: TGCGCCAGCAGCTCGGGACAGATCTCTTGGTCTAATGAAAAACTGTTTTTT. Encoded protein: CASSSGQISWSNEKLFF.

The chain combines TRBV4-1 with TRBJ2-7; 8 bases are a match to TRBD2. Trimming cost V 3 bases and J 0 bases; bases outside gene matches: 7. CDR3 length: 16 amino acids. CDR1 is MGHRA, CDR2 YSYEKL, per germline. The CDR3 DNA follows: TGCGCCAGCAGCCATCAATCGACTAGCGTCTCCTACGAGCAGTACTTC. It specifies CASSHQSTSVSYEQYF.

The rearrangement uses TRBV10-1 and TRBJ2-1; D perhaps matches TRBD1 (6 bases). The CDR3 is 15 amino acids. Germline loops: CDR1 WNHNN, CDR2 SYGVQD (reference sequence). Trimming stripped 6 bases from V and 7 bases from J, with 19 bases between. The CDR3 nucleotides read TGCGCCAGCAGCGAGGGGGTAGGTACGGGGAATGAGCAGTTCTTC. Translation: CASSEGVGTGNEQFF.

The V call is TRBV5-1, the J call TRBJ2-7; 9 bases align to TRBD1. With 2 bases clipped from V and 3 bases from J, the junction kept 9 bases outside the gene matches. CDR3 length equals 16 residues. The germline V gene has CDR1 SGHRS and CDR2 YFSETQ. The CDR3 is CASSLKAGTGLYEQYF. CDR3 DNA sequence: TGCGCCAGCAGCTTAAAGGCTGGGACAGGGCTCTACGAGCAGTACTTC.

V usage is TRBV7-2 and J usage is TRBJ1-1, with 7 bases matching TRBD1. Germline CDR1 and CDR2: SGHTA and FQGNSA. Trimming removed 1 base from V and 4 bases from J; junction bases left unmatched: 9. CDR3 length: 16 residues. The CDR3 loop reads CASSLGAGRGFTEAFF. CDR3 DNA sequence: TGTGCCAGCAGCTTAGGCGCGGGCAGGGGGTTCACTGAAGCTTTCTTT.

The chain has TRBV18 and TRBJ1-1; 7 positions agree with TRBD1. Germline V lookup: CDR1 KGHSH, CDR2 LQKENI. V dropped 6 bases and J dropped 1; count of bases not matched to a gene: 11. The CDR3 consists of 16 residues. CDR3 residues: CASSLDRMRKNTEAFF. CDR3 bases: TGTGCCAGCTCTCTGGACAGGATGAGGAAGAACACTGAAGCTTTCTTT. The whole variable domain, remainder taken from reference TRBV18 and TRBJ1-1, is NAGVMQNPRHLVRRRGQEARLRCSPMKGHSHVYWYRQLPEEGLKFMVYLQKENIIDESGMPKERFSAEFPKEGPSILRIQQVVRGDSAAYFCASSLDRMRKNTEAFFGQGTRLTVV.

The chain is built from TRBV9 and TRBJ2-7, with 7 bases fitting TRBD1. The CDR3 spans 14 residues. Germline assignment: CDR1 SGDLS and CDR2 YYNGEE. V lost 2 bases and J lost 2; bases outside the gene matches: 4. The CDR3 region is CASSVGQWTYEQYF. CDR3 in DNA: TGTGCCAGCAGCGTGGGACAGTGGACCTACGAGCAGTACTTC.

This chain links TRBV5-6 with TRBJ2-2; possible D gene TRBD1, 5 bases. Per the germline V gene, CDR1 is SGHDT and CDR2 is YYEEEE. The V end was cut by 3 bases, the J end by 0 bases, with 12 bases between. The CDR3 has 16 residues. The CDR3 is CASSSGWLANTGELFF. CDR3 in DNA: TGTGCCAGCAGCTCAGGGTGGTTAGCGAACACCGGGGAGCTGTTTTTT.

CDR3 nucleotides: TGTGCCAGCAGCCGGGTACGTCGTTCCTTGAACGAGCAGTACTTC. Encoded protein: CASSRVRRSLNEQYF. The chain recombines TRBV7-3 with TRBJ2-7; D unclear. Germline-derived CDR1 and CDR2 are SGHTA and FQGTGA. Trimming removed 5 bases from V and 5 bases from J, with 19 bases in between. The CDR3 loop spans 15 amino acids.

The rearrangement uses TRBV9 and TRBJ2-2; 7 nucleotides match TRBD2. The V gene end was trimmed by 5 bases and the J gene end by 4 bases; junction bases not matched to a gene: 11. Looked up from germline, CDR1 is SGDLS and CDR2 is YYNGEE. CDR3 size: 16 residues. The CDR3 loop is CASRASPGGGTGELFF. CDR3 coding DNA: TGTGCCAGCAGAGCCTCCCCGGGGGGTGGCACCGGGGAGCTGTTTTTT. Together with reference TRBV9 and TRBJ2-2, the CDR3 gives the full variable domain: DSGVTQTPKHLITATGQRVTLRCSPRSGDLSVYWYQQSLDQGLQFLIQYYNGEERAKGNILERFSAQQFPDLHSELNLSSLELGDSALYFCASRASPGGGTGELFFGEGSRLTVL.

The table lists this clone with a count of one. The CDR3 DNA reads as TGTGCCAGCAGCCGGAGTGGGACTTCCTACGAGCAGTACTTC. Residues: CASSRSGTSYEQYF. The chain carries TRBV5-5 and TRBJ2-7; possible D gene TRBD2, 6 bases. The germline V gene has CDR1 SGHKS and CDR2 YYEKEE (reference sequence). This CDR3 comprises 14 residues. The germline V and J ends were trimmed by 4 bases and 1 base, with 12 bases remaining between them. Together with reference TRBV5-5 and TRBJ2-7, the CDR3 gives the full variable domain: DAGVTQSPTHLIKTRGQQVTLRCSPISGHKSVSWYQQVLGQGPQFIFQYYEKEERGRGNFPDRFSARQFPNYSSELNVNALLLGDSALYLCASSRSGTSYEQYFGPGTRLTVT.

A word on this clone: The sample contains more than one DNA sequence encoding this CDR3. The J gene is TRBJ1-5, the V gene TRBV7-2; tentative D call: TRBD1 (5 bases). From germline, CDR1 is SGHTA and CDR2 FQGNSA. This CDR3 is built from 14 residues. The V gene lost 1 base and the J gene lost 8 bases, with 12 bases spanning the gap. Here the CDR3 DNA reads TGTGCCAGCAGCTTAGGGGGGACTCGGGAGCCCCAGCATTTT. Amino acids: CASSLGGTREPQHF.

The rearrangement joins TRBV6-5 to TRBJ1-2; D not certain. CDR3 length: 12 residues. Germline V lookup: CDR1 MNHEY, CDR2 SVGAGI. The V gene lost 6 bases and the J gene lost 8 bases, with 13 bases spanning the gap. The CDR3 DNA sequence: TGTGCCAGCAGATGGAGACGGGGAGGCTACACCTTC. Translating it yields CASRWRRGGYTF.

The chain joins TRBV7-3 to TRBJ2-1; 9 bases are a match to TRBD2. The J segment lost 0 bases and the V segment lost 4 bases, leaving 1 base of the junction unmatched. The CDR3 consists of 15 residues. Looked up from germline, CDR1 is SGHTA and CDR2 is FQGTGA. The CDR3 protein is CASSSLAGSYNEQFF. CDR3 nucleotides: TGTGCCAGCAGCTCACTAGCGGGCTCCTACAATGAGCAGTTCTTC.